The TCR beta chain described here comes from a study of blood T cell repertoires in COVID-19. Generated by immunoSEQ multiplex PCR, the TCRdb table keeps only in-frame clones and is missing some. The repertoire holds about 67,000 clones, with around 86% as singletons. Germline loops: CDR1 LGHNA, CDR2 YSLEER. CDR3 length: 17 amino acids. J lost 7 bases, V lost 0 bases, and 9 bases had no gene match. The receptor comes from a man in his forties or fifties with active COVID-19. The chain couples TRBV4-3 to TRBJ1-2, with 12 positions matching TRBD1. Sequencing input: peripheral blood. CDR3 sequence: CASSQEVWGQGAGGYTF. The CDR3, as DNA: TGCGCCAGCAGCCAAGAGGTGTGGGGACAGGGGGCCGGTGGCTACACCTTC.